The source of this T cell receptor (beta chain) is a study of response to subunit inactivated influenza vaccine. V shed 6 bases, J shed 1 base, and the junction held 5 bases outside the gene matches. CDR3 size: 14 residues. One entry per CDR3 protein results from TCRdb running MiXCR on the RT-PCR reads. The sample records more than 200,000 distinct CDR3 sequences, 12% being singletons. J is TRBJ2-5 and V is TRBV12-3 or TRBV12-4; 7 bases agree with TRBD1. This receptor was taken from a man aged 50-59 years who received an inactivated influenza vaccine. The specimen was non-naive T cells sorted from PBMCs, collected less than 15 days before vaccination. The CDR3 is CASRPRTGQETQYF. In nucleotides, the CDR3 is TGTGCCAGCAGACCCAGGACAGGCCAAGAGACCCAGTACTTC.